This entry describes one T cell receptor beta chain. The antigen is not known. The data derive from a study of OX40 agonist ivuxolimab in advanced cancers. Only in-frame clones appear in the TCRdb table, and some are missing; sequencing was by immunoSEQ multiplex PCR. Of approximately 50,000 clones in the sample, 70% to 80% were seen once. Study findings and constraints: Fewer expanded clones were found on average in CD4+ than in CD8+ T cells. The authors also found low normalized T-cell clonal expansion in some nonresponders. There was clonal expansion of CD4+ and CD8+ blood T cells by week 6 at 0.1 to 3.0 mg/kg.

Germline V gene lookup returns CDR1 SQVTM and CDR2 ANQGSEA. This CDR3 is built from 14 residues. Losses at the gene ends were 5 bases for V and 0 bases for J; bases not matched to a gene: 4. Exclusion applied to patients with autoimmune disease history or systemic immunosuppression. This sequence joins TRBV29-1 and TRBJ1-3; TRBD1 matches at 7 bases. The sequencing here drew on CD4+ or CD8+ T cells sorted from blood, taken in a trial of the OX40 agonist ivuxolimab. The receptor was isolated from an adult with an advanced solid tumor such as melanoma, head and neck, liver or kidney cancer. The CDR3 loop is CSVRDSDSGNTIYF. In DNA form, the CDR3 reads TGCAGCGTTCGGGACAGTGACTCTGGAAACACCATATATTTT. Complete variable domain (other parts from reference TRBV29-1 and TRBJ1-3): SAVISQKPSRDICQRGTSLTIQCQVDSQVTMMFWYRQQPGQSLTLIATANQGSEATYESGFVIDKFPISRPNLTFSTLTVSNMSPEDSSIYLCSVRDSDSGNTIYFGEGSWLTVV.